A single sample is the source of the 27 T cell receptor beta chains below, sequenced in a study of shared clonotypes between healthy human individuals. Clones were read by immunoSEQ multiplex PCR, and TCRdb kept only the in-frame ones, dropping some. In the table there are under 2.5 million clones, under 95% of which are singletons. The sample taken for sequencing was naive CD4+ T cells from PBMCs. The subset denotes: CD45RA+ positively selected. The receptors here all came from a man younger than 35 in good health. Some clones in this sample may be carry-over from other donors' samples.

V and J are TRBV5-6 and TRBJ1-3; no firm D call. CDR3 length equals 16 residues. V lost 0 bases and J 4 bases, leaving 14 bases between the germline ends. The germline V gene encodes CDR1 SGHDT and CDR2 YYEEEE. The CDR3 region is CASSLVVAAEGNTIYF. In nucleotides, the CDR3 is TGTGCCAGCAGCTTGGTAGTAGCGGCGGAGGGAAACACCATATATTTT.

The V gene is TRBV25-1, the J gene TRBJ1-6; perhaps TRBD1 as D (5 bases). The CDR3 loop spans 15 amino acids. Germline V gene sequence: CDR1 MGHDK, CDR2 SYGVNS. V shed 1 base and J shed 9 bases, with 13 bases lying between them. The CDR3 region is CASSESGAGSSPLHF. CDR3 bases: TGTGCCAGCAGTGAATCTGGGGCCGGCAGTTCACCCCTCCACTTT.

The V gene is TRBV5-1, the J gene TRBJ2-3; D perhaps matches TRBD2 (6 bases). The CDR3 sequence is 16 residues long. With 0 bases removed from V and 3 bases from J, the gap between germline ends came to 14 bases. The germline gives CDR1 SGHRS, CDR2 YFSETQ. The CDR3: CASSLGRASATDTQYF. CDR3 DNA sequence: TGCGCCAGCAGCTTGGGAAGGGCTAGCGCGACAGATACGCAGTATTTT.

The genes are TRBV7-2 and TRBJ1-1, with D uncertain. Germline V gene lookup returns CDR1 SGHTA and CDR2 FQGNSA. The CDR3 spans 17 residues. With 6 bases removed from V and 1 base from J, the gap between germline ends came to 21 bases. CDR3 nucleotide sequence: TGTGCCAGCAGTCCTTTTGGGTGGGGAGAGGGGAACACTGAAGCTTTCTTT. As protein: CASSPFGWGEGNTEAFF.

This clone was counted between two and nine times. V usage is TRBV11-2 and J usage is TRBJ2-2; TRBD1 matches at 7 bases. V lost 4 bases, J lost 5 bases, and 7 bases stayed unmatched. Per the germline V gene, CDR1 is SGHAT and CDR2 is FQNNGV. This CDR3 comprises 15 residues. The CDR3 coding sequence is TGTGCCAGCAGCTCCAGACAGGGAATTACCGGGGAGCTGTTTTTT. Translating gives CASSSRQGITGELFF.

The V and J genes are TRBV7-2 and TRBJ2-1; D is perhaps TRBD1 (6 bases). Germline assignment: CDR1 SGHTA and CDR2 FQGNSA. The V end lost 5 bases, the J end lost 5 bases, and 16 bases lay between the germline ends. The CDR3 runs 15 residues. The CDR3 is CASSPTPWTDNEQFF. CDR3 coding DNA: TGTGCCAGCAGCCCGACTCCCTGGACAGACAATGAGCAGTTCTTC.

The chain links TRBV28 to TRBJ2-2; weak D call: TRBD2 (6 bases). V lost 8 bases and J lost 6, with 19 bases in between. The length of the CDR3 is 15 residues. Germline loops: CDR1 MDHEN, CDR2 SYDVKM. CDR3 DNA sequence: TGTGCCAGCCGTAGACTAGTTCTATTCGCCGGGGAGCTGTTTTTT. Its protein is CASRRLVLFAGELFF.

The chain uses TRBV7-2 and TRBJ2-7, with D possibly TRBD1 on 6 matching bases. The germline gives CDR1 SGHTA, CDR2 FQGNSA. The CDR3 is made up of 15 amino acids. Trimming left V 6 bases short and J 5 bases short, with 20 bases between. For the CDR3, the DNA is TGTGCCAGCAGGACAACGTTTGCAGGGGACAACGAGCAGTACTTC. It codes for CASRTTFAGDNEQYF. Supplemented by reference TRBV7-2 and TRBJ2-7, the full variable domain reads GAGVSQSPSNKVTEKGKDVELRCDPISGHTALYWYRQSLGQGLEFLIYFQGNSAPDKSGLPSDRFSAERTGGSVSTLTIQRTQQEDSAVYLCASRTTFAGDNEQYFGPGTRLTVT.

This clone has more than one count but fewer than ten. The chain combines TRBV2 with TRBJ1-4, with a tentative D call TRBD1 (5 bases). The ends were cut back, 6 bases at V and 4 bases at J, with 9 bases in the middle. CDR1 is SNHLY and CDR2 is FYNNEI in the germline V gene. CDR3 size: 13 residues. The CDR3 spells CASREGSNEKLFF. The CDR3 bases are TGTGCCAGCAGGGAGGGGAGTAATGAAAAACTGTTTTTT.

The CDR3 DNA reads TGTGCCAGCAGCTTCGGGGGAGAGGGGGAAAAACTGTTTTTT. It specifies CASSFGGEGEKLFF. V and J are TRBV5-4 and TRBJ1-4, with D tentatively TRBD1 (5 bases). CDR1 is SGHNT, CDR2 YYREEE, per germline (reference sequence). V lost 2 bases, J lost 8 bases, and 13 bases lay in between. CDR3 size: 14 residues.

This clone was detected once. The chain is built from TRBV10-3 and TRBJ2-6; 8 nucleotides agree with TRBD1. This CDR3 has 17 residues. V lost 5 bases and J lost 3; bases outside the gene matches: 9. Germline V gives CDR1 ENHRY, CDR2 SYGVKD. Written as DNA, the CDR3 is TGTGCCATCAGTAGACAGGGGCTGTCGGGTGGGGCCAACGTCCTGACTTTC. Translation: CAISRQGLSGGANVLTF.

This clone was recorded only once. The V and J genes are TRBV19 and TRBJ1-5; 11 positions match TRBD1. This CDR3 contains 17 residues. The germline V gene has CDR1 LNHDA and CDR2 SQIVND (reference sequence). Trimming removed 4 bases from V and 7 bases from J; junction bases left unmatched: 12. DNA for the CDR3: TGTGCCAGTAGTAAGAGGACAGGGGGCGCCGAGTTCCAGCCCCAGCATTTT. Protein sequence: CASSKRTGGAEFQPQHF.

This clone was picked up one time. V and J are TRBV6-5 and TRBJ2-1; D remains ambiguous. Germline V gives CDR1 MNHEY, CDR2 SVGAGI. The CDR3 extends over 14 amino acids. Trimming stripped 8 bases from V and 0 bases from J, with 11 bases between. This CDR3 is CASAPSPSYNEQFF. CDR3 bases: TGTGCCAGCGCCCCCTCCCCCTCCTACAATGAGCAGTTCTTC.

The chain has TRBV9 and TRBJ2-5, with TRBD2 identical over 7 bases. The CDR3 totals 18 residues. V lost 6 bases, J lost 2 bases, and 19 bases stayed unmatched. Germline loops: CDR1 SGDLS, CDR2 YYNGEE. The CDR3 DNA follows: TGTGCCAGCACCCAAGGGGCGGGAGTGAGCGGCGGGCAAGAGACCCAGTACTTC. Translation: CASTQGAGVSGGQETQYF.

The chain recombines TRBV28 with TRBJ1-1; maybe TRBD1 (6 bases). CDR3 size: 14 residues. Per germline, CDR1 MDHEN and CDR2 SYDVKM. With 6 bases removed from V and 3 bases from J, the gap between germline ends came to 14 bases. DNA of the CDR3: TGTGCCAGCAGGTACAGGGCAGGGGACACTGAAGCTTTCTTT. Its protein is CASRYRAGDTEAFF. The variable domain in full, with the rest retrieved from reference TRBV28 and TRBJ1-1, is DVKVTQSSRYLVKRTGEKVFLECVQDMDHENMFWYRQDPGLGLRLIYFSYDVKMKEKGDIPEGYSVSREKKERFSLILESASTNQTSMYLCASRYRAGDTEAFFGQGTRLTVV.

Regarding this clone: At one boundary the junction diverges from the germline segment, which might be a read error. The V and J genes are TRBV4-2 and TRBJ2-2; D call uncertain. The CDR3 loop spans 16 amino acids. CDR1 is LGHNA and CDR2 is YNFKEQ in the germline V gene. CDR3 in amino acids: CASSKESSSNTGELFF. The CDR3 region has the DNA TGTGCCAGCAGCAAAGAGTCAAGTTCGAACACCGGGGAGCTGTTTTTT.

The chain couples TRBV27 to TRBJ2-6, with TRBD2 matching 7 bases. The CDR3 extends over 14 amino acids. The V gene's germline CDR1 is MNHEY and CDR2 SMNVEV (reference sequence). The V segment lost 8 bases and the J segment 1 base; nucleotides outside the gene matches: 2. The CDR3 is CASREASGANVLTF. The CDR3 DNA is TGTGCCAGCCGGGAGGCATCTGGGGCCAACGTCCTGACTTTC.

The CDR3 DNA sequence: TGTGCCAGCAGCCAATCGAAAGGTCCAAGGGCCACTGAAGCTTTCTTT. It is translated as CASSQSKGPRATEAFF. The gene calls are TRBV16 and TRBJ1-1, with D hard to call. V lost 0 bases and J 4 bases, leaving 15 bases between the germline ends. The CDR3 contains 16 residues. Per germline, CDR1 KGHSY and CDR2 FQNENV.

V usage is TRBV5-1 and J usage is TRBJ1-1; D remains unclear. The CDR3 runs to 14 residues. Deletions cut 0 bases from V and 4 bases from J, with 10 bases between. CDR1 SGHRS and CDR2 YFSETQ come from the germline V gene. CDR3: CASSLDSVGTEAFF. As DNA, the CDR3 is TGCGCCAGCAGCTTGGACTCCGTGGGCACTGAAGCTTTCTTT.

The CDR3 DNA reads TGCAGCGTGGGACAGGGGAGGGGGCCCCAGCATTTT. Its translation is CSVGQGRGPQHF. The rearrangement uses TRBV29-1 and TRBJ1-5; 10 nucleotides agree with TRBD1. V lost 6 bases to trimming and J lost 9 bases; unmatched junction nucleotides: 5. The CDR3 runs to 12 residues. The germline V gene encodes CDR1 SQVTM and CDR2 ANQGSEA.

The rearrangement joins TRBV27 to TRBJ2-3; maybe TRBD1 (5 bases). Germline CDR1 is MNHEY and CDR2 is SMNVEV (reference sequence). Trimming pared 4 bases from V and 0 bases from J, leaving 11 bases between. The CDR3 loop spans 15 amino acids. The CDR3 loop is CASSSPGASTDTQYF. CDR3 sequence (DNA): TGTGCCAGCAGTTCCCCTGGGGCTAGCACAGATACGCAGTATTTT.

The chain joins TRBV5-4 to TRBJ2-6; D not certain. V gave up 0 bases and J gave up 1 base, with 2 bases separating them. Germline CDR1 reads SGHNT; CDR2 reads YYREEE (reference sequence). The CDR3 runs to 14 residues. This CDR3 is CASSLGSGANVLTF. Written as DNA, the CDR3 is TGTGCCAGCAGCTTGGGGTCTGGGGCCAACGTCCTGACTTTC.

The V and J genes are TRBV7-2 and TRBJ1-2; weak D call: TRBD1 (5 bases). V dropped 5 bases and J dropped 8 bases, with 18 bases sitting between them. CDR3 length equals 14 residues. Germline CDR1 is SGHTA and CDR2 is FQGNSA. CDR3 region: CASSLTSGNYGYTF. The CDR3 nucleotides read TGTGCCAGCAGCCTTACATCAGGGAATTACGGCTACACCTTC.

The chain is built from TRBV11-3 and TRBJ1-2; D is perhaps TRBD1 (6 bases). V was shortened by 5 bases and J by 9 bases, with 25 bases between the two germline ends. The length of the CDR3 is 16 residues. Germline V CDR1 and CDR2: SGHNT, YENEEA. As DNA, the CDR3 is TGTGCCAGCAGCCCAGTCGTCCCTTGGGCAGGGGTACGCTACACCTTC. Residues: CASSPVVPWAGVRYTF.

This chain uses TRBV9 with TRBJ2-1, with D unclear. With 0 bases removed from V and 3 bases from J, the gap between germline ends came to 10 bases. The CDR3 spans 15 residues. Germline CDR1 reads SGDLS; CDR2 reads YYNGEE. CDR3: CASSVVGENYNEQFF. CDR3 bases: TGTGCCAGCAGCGTAGTAGGCGAGAACTACAATGAGCAGTTCTTC. The full variable domain, with the rest looked up from reference TRBV9 and TRBJ2-1, is DSGVTQTPKHLITATGQRVTLRCSPRSGDLSVYWYQQSLDQGLQFLIQYYNGEERAKGNILERFSAQQFPDLHSELNLSSLELGDSALYFCASSVVGENYNEQFFGPGTRLTVL.

V gene TRBV7-9 combines with J gene TRBJ1-2, with a tentative D call TRBD1 (5 bases). The V and J ends lost 7 bases and 0 bases respectively, with 18 bases between them. Germline V gene lookup returns CDR1 SEHNR and CDR2 FQNEAQ (reference sequence). The CDR3 is 16 amino acids. The CDR3 sequence: CASTKGPKITNYGYTF. The CDR3 DNA is TGTGCCAGCACCAAGGGACCTAAAATTACTAACTATGGCTACACCTTC.

The CDR3 here is CASRQANTYEQYF. CDR3 bases: TGTGCCAGCCGACAGGCGAACACCTACGAGCAGTACTTC. V is TRBV6-5 and J is TRBJ2-7, with D perhaps TRBD1 (6 bases). V dropped 8 bases and J dropped 2 bases, with 13 bases sitting between them. CDR3 length: 13 residues. Germline loops: CDR1 MNHEY, CDR2 SVGAGI.